A selection of T cell receptor beta chains follows, all from one sample in a study of blood T cell repertoires in COVID-19. Assay used: immunoSEQ multiplex PCR; TCRdb lists only in-frame clones, some missing. Seen here are under 200,000 clones, around 79% observed once, and the top ten hold around 10%. Material for sequencing was PBMCs or T cells enriched from blood (not recorded which). The receptors shown here come from a man between 45 and 60 years old who had recovered from COVID-19. Both conserved end residues are part of each CDR3. Fields, in order: J gene, clone size, D gene, V gene, CDR3 DNA, CDR3 protein. D genes are given only for firm matches. Clone size is given for some rows only: seen once, a few or many times, or a class if the clone is expanded.

>TRBJ2-3|NA|NA|TRBV27
TGTGCCAGCAGTTTAAAAGCCTTCTTCACAGATACGCAGTATTTT
CASSLKAFFTDTQYF
>TRBJ1-1|NA|TRBD1|TRBV3-1/TRBV3-2
TGTGCCAGCAGTCGGACAGGGGTTTGGGAAAACACTGAAGCTTTCTTT
CASSRTGVWENTEAFF
>TRBJ1-6|NA|NA|TRBV30
TGTGCCTGGGGGCCTCAGCGGGGCTATAATTCACCCCTCCACTTT
CAWGPQRGYNSPLHF
>TRBJ2-1|NA|TRBD2|TRBV28
TGTGCCAGCAGTTTGGCGACTAGCGGGTACAATGAGCAGTTCTTC
CASSLATSGYNEQFF
>TRBJ1-2|NA|NA|TRBV12-5
TGTGCTAGTGGGGTAGGGACATCGCTATATGGCTACACCTTC
CASGVGTSLYGYTF
>TRBJ1-1|once|NA|TRBV5-1
TGCGCCAGCAGCTTACTGGACTCGGACACTGAAGCTTTCTTT
CASSLLDSDTEAFF
>TRBJ1-2|NA|TRBD1|TRBV7-9
TGTGCCAGCAGCCCGGGACAGGGAGGTTATGGCTACACCTTC
CASSPGQGGYGYTF
>TRBJ1-5|NA|NA|TRBV19
TGTGCCAGTACCCTCGGACAGCTCGATCAGCCCCAGCATTTT
CASTLGQLDQPQHF
>TRBJ2-1|few|TRBD2|TRBV4-1
TGCGCCAGCAGCCAAGTCCTAGCGGGGGGCCGCTACAATGAGCAGTTCTTC
CASSQVLAGGRYNEQFF
>TRBJ2-2|NA|NA|TRBV28
TGTGCCAGCAGTTTAGGAGCGGCTTACACCGGGGAGCTGTTTTTT
CASSLGAAYTGELFF
>TRBJ2-1|once|NA|TRBV5-1
TGCGCCAGCAGCAAAGGAGACTACAATGAGCAGTTCTTC
CASSKGDYNEQFF
>TRBJ2-2|NA|TRBD2|TRBV7-7
TGTGCTAGCAGCCGCGGTGGTCTTAGCGGGAGGGCCACCGGGGAGCTGTTTTTT
CASSRGGLSGRATGELFF
>TRBJ1-1|NA|NA|TRBV19
TGTGCCAGCCGACGGACAGTGAACACTGAAGCTTTCTTT
CASRRTVNTEAFF
>TRBJ1-2|NA|NA|TRBV5-5
TGTGCCAGCAGCTTGTCTTTACAGAGCCTTAACTATGGCTACACCTTC
CASSLSLQSLNYGYTF
>TRBJ1-3|few|NA|TRBV9
TGTGCCAGCGGCGAGGGACTGGGCATTGGAAACACCATATATTTT
CASGEGLGIGNTIYF
>TRBJ1-1|NA|NA|TRBV19
TGTGCCAGTAGGGGGAGGGAGGGAATGAACACTGAAGCTTTCTTT
CASRGREGMNTEAFF
>TRBJ1-5|once|NA|TRBV19
TGTGCCAGTGGGGGACTGCTAGACAATCAGCCCCAGCATTTT
CASGGLLDNQPQHF
>TRBJ2-7|once|TRBD1|TRBV3-1/TRBV3-2
TGTGCCAGCAGCCACGGAGGGACAGGGGGGACCTACGAGCAGTACTTC
CASSHGGTGGTYEQYF
>TRBJ1-5|NA|NA|TRBV7-6
TGTGCCAGCAGCCCGTCGGTACAGAACAATCAGCCCCAGCATTTT
CASSPSVQNNQPQHF
>TRBJ2-3|few|TRBD1|TRBV2
TGTGCCAGCAGGGAAGACAGGGGGCGCGCAGATACGCAGTATTTT
CASREDRGRADTQYF
>TRBJ2-1|few|TRBD1|TRBV29-1
TGCAGCGGGGGACAGGGATTCTACAATGAGCAGTTCTTC
CSGGQGFYNEQFF
>TRBJ1-1|NA|NA|TRBV7-3
TGTGCCAGCAGCTTCTCGGAGTTGAACACTGAAGCTTTCTTT
CASSFSELNTEAFF
>TRBJ1-2|NA|TRBD1|TRBV18
TGTGCCAGCTCACCCCCGATTAGGGGACAGAGCATCCGGAACTATGGCTACACCTTC
CASSPPIRGQSIRNYGYTF
>TRBJ2-7|NA|NA|TRBV10-3
TGTGCCATCACCAGGGGCACCTACGAGCAGTACTTC
CAITRGTYEQYF
>TRBJ2-7|NA|TRBD1|TRBV5-1
TGCGCCAGCAGCCAGAAAGACAGGGACCTTTCCTACGAGCAGTACTTC
CASSQKDRDLSYEQYF
>TRBJ2-7|NA|NA|TRBV28
TGTGCCAGCAGTTCCCTCCAGGGACATACCTACGAGCAGTACTTC
CASSSLQGHTYEQYF
>TRBJ2-1|NA|TRBD2|TRBV11-2
TGTGCCAGCAGCTCCCAGGGACTAGCTTCAAATGAGCAGTTCTTC
CASSSQGLASNEQFF
>TRBJ1-2|NA|NA|TRBV19
TGTGCCAGTAGTATAGTTGAGGGCCACAACTATGGCTACACCTTC
CASSIVEGHNYGYTF
>TRBJ2-2|NA|NA|TRBV7-3
TGTGCCAGCAGCCTCGCGGGGAGCGGGGAGCTGTTTTTT
CASSLAGSGELFF
>TRBJ2-3|once|TRBD2|TRBV6-5
TGTGCCAGCAGCTTAGCGGGAGGGCCTTCAGATACGCAGTATTTT
CASSLAGGPSDTQYF
>TRBJ2-7|few|TRBD1|TRBV19
TGTGCCAGTAGTATAAAGGGCCCCACGGGACAGGCACGCTACGAGCAGTACTTC
CASSIKGPTGQARYEQYF
>TRBJ2-3|once|NA|TRBV27
TGTGCCAGCAGTTTAGGTACAGGGAACACAGATACGCAGTATTTT
CASSLGTGNTDTQYF
>TRBJ2-1|NA|NA|TRBV6-5
TGTGCCAGCAGAGGGAGCTCCTACAATGAGCAGTTCTTC
CASRGSSYNEQFF
>TRBJ1-1|NA|NA|TRBV4-1
TGCGCCAGCAGCCAAGCTACCGGGGGGAGCCGGACTGAAGCTTTCTTT
CASSQATGGSRTEAFF
>TRBJ2-2|NA|TRBD1|TRBV9
TGTGCCAGCAGCTACAGGGGTGCGAACACCGGGGAGCTGTTTTTT
CASSYRGANTGELFF
>TRBJ1-1|NA|NA|TRBV25-1
TGTGCCAGCAGTGAGAGCGGGGGAGCTTTCTTT
CASSESGGAFF
>TRBJ1-2|NA|NA|TRBV6-6
TGTGCCAGCAGTTACTCGGGGCAGAGTGGCTACTATGGCTACACCTTC
CASSYSGQSGYYGYTF
>TRBJ1-4|NA|NA|TRBV20-1
TGCAGTGCTATCACCCAGGGTAAACTGTTTTTT
CSAITQGKLFF
>TRBJ2-5|NA|NA|TRBV30
TGTGCCTGGAGTGGGATTAGGACACAGTACCAAGAGACCCAGTACTTC
CAWSGIRTQYQETQYF
>TRBJ2-1|NA|TRBD2|TRBV7-2
TGTGCCAGCAGCTTAGGATGGCCTAGCGGTACCTCCTACAATGAGCAGTTCTTC
CASSLGWPSGTSYNEQFF
>TRBJ1-1|NA|NA|TRBV19
TGTGCCAGTACGCGTTTCAATTCGGAAGCTTTCTTT
CASTRFNSEAFF
>TRBJ2-1|NA|TRBD2|TRBV7-3
TGTGCCAGCAGCTTAGGATTGAGCGGGGGGGCCCCCAATGAGCAGTTCTTC
CASSLGLSGGAPNEQFF
>TRBJ2-2|NA|NA|TRBV21-1
TGTGCCAGCAGCAAATACACCGGGACAGGTTACACCGGGGAGCTGTTTTTT
CASSKYTGTGYTGELFF
>TRBJ2-7|NA|TRBD1|TRBV5-6
TGTGCCAGCAGCTTCTCAGTACAGGGGTCCTACGAGCAGTACTTC
CASSFSVQGSYEQYF
>TRBJ1-2|NA|NA|TRBV21-1
TGTGCCAGCAGCAAAGCCTTCGGGACAGACGATGCTAACTATGGCTACACCTTC
CASSKAFGTDDANYGYTF
>TRBJ2-7|NA|TRBD1|TRBV2
TGTGCCAGCAGTGTGGGGACAGGGAGCACCTACGAGCAGTACTTC
CASSVGTGSTYEQYF
>TRBJ1-3|once|TRBD1|TRBV10-3
TGTGCCATCCGAAGGGCAGGGGGCGTTTCCGGAAACACCATATATTTT
CAIRRAGGVSGNTIYF
>TRBJ2-2|NA|NA|TRBV5-1
TGCGCCAGCAGCTTGGCCGCCGGGGAGCTGTTTTTT
CASSLAAGELFF
>TRBJ2-3|NA|NA|TRBV29-1
TGCAGCGTTGAGGTGGCCCAATCCCGCACAGATACGCAGTATTTT
CSVEVAQSRTDTQYF
>TRBJ2-2|once|NA|TRBV7-3
TGTGCCAGCAGCGTACAACAGGGTCCCGGGGAGCTGTTTTTT
CASSVQQGPGELFF